A selection of T cell receptor beta chains follows, all from one sample in a study of CD8 T cells in ankylosing spondylitis. Via MiXCR, TCRdb re-called the 5' RACE reads, giving one row per CDR3 protein. The sample consists of some 840,000 distinct CDR3 sequences, 12% of them appearing once. Sequencing input: blood, either unsorted or a sorted T cell fraction (not recorded which). These receptors were taken from a male donor with ankylosing spondylitis. Both conserved end residues are part of each CDR3. The order of the fields is CDR3 protein, J gene, clone size, D gene, V gene. D genes are given only for firm matches. A row's size may be missing; if present it is once, few, many or a size class.

CASSEREYEQYF | TRBJ2-7 | many | NA | TRBV6-1
CASSWIGTTSSGANVLTF | TRBJ2-6 | NA | TRBD2 | TRBV11-2
CASSPWTGEKLFF | TRBJ1-4 | few | TRBD1 | TRBV7-9
CASSFLGVSGELFF | TRBJ2-2 | few | NA | TRBV11-2
CATKELWGNNEQFF | TRBJ2-1 | NA | NA | TRBV6-4
CSARARGQGGGYTF | TRBJ1-2 | many | TRBD1 | TRBV20-1
CASSPTGNGYNEQFF | TRBJ2-1 | few | TRBD1 | TRBV18
CASRRDRILSYGYTF | TRBJ1-2 | NA | NA | TRBV5-6
CATSRDLRGMNTEAFF | TRBJ1-1 | NA | NA | TRBV15
CASSQEAGTIYF | TRBJ1-3 | NA | NA | TRBV4-1
CASSLGTSGDLADTQYF | TRBJ2-3 | NA | TRBD2 | TRBV5-1
CASSLDLDRNEQFF | TRBJ2-1 | NA | NA | TRBV5-1
CASSPNVRVSTNEKLFF | TRBJ1-4 | few | NA | TRBV18
CASSPSEIGAFF | TRBJ1-1 | NA | NA | TRBV12-3/TRBV12-4
CSAGGTGWGYGYTF | TRBJ1-2 | few | TRBD1 | TRBV20-1
CASSLAGGNSNQPQHF | TRBJ1-5 | NA | NA | TRBV7-2
CASSLTTGFGETQYF | TRBJ2-5 | NA | NA | TRBV7-7
CASSYTSEAFF | TRBJ1-1 | many | NA | TRBV6-6
CSAPTGGYGYTF | TRBJ1-2 | many | TRBD1 | TRBV20-1
CASSSLAGGPTGELFF | TRBJ2-2 | NA | TRBD2 | TRBV27
CASRGTGSGNTIYF | TRBJ1-3 | many | TRBD1 | TRBV12-3/TRBV12-4
CSATLAGGLDTQYF | TRBJ2-3 | NA | TRBD2 | TRBV20-1
CASSPIEETQYF | TRBJ2-5 | many | NA | TRBV18
CSARGPQGEIHEQYF | TRBJ2-7 | few | TRBD1 | TRBV20-1
CASSGWPRLYEQYF | TRBJ2-7 | NA | NA | TRBV2
CASSVNTGGPGETQYF | TRBJ2-5 | few | TRBD2 | TRBV9
CASSILAKNIQYF | TRBJ2-4 | many | NA | TRBV5-5
CASRSGGDYEQYF | TRBJ2-7 | NA | TRBD2 | TRBV6-6
CASNPTGKENQPQHF | TRBJ1-5 | many | NA | TRBV6-4
CASKASGANEQFF | TRBJ2-1 | few | TRBD2 | TRBV12-3/TRBV12-4
CASSGTGGREQFF | TRBJ2-1 | few | TRBD1 | TRBV18
CASSVVGGGANVLTF | TRBJ2-6 | few | NA | TRBV9
CSAPQRPNTGELFF | TRBJ2-2 | few | NA | TRBV20-1
CSASGQVGTEAFF | TRBJ1-1 | few | TRBD1 | TRBV20-1
CAYNSGLLSNQPQHF | TRBJ1-5 | few | NA | TRBV30
CASSWAPGTGELFF | TRBJ2-2 | few | NA | TRBV7-2
CAIASGGYEQYF | TRBJ2-7 | many | NA | TRBV10-3
CASSQDRGYESGELFF | TRBJ2-2 | many | NA | TRBV4-3
CASSFIPASGRAGNEQFF | TRBJ2-1 | few | TRBD2 | TRBV13